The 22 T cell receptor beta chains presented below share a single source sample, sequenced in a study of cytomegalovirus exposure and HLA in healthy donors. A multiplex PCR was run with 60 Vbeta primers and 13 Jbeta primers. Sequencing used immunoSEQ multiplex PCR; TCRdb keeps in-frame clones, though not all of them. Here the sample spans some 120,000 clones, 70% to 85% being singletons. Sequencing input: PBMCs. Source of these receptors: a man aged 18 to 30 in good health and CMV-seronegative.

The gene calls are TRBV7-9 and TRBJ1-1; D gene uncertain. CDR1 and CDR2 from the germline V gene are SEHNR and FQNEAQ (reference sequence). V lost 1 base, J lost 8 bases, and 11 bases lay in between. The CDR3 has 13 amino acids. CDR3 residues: CASSLELTSEAFF. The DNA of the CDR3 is TGTGCCAGCAGCTTAGAACTGACATCAGAAGCTTTCTTT.

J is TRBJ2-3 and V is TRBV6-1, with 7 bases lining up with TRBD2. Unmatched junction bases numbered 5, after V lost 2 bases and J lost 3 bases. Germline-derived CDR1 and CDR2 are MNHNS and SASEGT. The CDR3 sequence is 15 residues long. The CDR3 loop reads CASSEWGGVTDTQYF. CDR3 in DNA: TGTGCCAGCAGTGAATGGGGGGGGGTTACAGATACGCAGTATTTT.

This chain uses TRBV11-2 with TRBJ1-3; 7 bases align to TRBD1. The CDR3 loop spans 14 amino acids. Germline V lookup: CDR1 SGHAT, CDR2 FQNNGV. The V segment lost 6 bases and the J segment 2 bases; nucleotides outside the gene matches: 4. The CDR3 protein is CASRTTGTGNTIYF. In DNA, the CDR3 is TGTGCCAGCAGGACGACAGGGACTGGAAACACCATATATTTT. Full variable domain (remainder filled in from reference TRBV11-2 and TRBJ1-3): EAGVAQSPRYKIIEKRQSVAFWCNPISGHATLYWYQQILGQGPKLLIQFQNNGVVDDSQLPKDRFSAERLKGVDSTLKIQPAKLEDSAVYLCASRTTGTGNTIYFGEGSWLTVV.

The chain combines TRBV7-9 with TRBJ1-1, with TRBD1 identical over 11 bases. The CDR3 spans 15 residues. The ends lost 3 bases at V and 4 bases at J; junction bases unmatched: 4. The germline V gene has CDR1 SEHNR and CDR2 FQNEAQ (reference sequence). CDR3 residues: CASSFGTGGSTEAFF. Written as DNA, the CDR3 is TGTGCCAGCAGCTTTGGGACAGGGGGTAGCACTGAAGCTTTCTTT.

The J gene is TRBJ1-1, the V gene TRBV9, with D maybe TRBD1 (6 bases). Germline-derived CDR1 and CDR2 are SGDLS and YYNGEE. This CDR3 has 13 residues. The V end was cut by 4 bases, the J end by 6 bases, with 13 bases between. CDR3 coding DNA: TGTGCCAGCAGCTTCACAGGGTTCCCTGAAGCTTTCTTT. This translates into CASSFTGFPEAFF.

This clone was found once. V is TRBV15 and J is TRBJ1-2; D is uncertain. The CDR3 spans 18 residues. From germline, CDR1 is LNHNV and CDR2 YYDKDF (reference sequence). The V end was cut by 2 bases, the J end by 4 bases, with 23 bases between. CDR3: CATSRSWLRGTVSYGYTF. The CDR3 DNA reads TGTGCCACCAGCAGATCTTGGTTACGGGGTACGGTTTCCTATGGCTACACCTTC.

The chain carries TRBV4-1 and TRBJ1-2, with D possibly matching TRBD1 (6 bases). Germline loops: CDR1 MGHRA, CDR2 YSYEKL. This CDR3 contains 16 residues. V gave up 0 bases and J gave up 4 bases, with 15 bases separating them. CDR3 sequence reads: CASSQDQKGEIYGYTF. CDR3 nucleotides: TGCGCCAGCAGCCAAGACCAAAAGGGGGAAATCTATGGCTACACCTTC.

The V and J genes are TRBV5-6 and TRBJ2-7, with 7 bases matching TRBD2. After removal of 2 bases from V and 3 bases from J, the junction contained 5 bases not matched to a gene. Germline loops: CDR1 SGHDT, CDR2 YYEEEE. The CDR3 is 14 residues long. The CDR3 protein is CASSFSQRGYEQYF. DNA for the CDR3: TGTGCCAGCAGCTTCTCTCAGCGGGGCTACGAGCAGTACTTC.

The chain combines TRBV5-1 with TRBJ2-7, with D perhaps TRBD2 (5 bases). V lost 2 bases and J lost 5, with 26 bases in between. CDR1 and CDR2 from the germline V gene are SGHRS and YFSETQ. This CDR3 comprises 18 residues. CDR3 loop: CASSFFSAENGITNEQYF. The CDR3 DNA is TGCGCCAGCAGCTTCTTTAGCGCGGAAAACGGGATTACTAACGAGCAGTACTTC.

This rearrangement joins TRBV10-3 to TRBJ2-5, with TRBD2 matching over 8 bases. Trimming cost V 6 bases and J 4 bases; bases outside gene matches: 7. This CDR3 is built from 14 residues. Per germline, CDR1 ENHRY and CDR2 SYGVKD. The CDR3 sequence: CAIRDGGAGETQYF. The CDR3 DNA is TGTGCCATCAGGGACGGGGGGGCGGGAGAGACCCAGTACTTC.

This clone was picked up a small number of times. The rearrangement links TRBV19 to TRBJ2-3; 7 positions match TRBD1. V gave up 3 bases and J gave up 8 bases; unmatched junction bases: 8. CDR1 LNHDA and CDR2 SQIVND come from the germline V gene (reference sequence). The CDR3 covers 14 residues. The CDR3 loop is CASSMGQNWGTQYF. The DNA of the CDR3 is TGTGCCAGTAGTATGGGACAGAACTGGGGTACGCAGTATTTT.

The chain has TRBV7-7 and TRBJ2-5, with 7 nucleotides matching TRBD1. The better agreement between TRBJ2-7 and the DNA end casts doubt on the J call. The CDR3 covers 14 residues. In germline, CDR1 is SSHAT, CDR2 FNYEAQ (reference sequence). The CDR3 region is CASSLAQGIGEQYF. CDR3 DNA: TGTGCCAGCAGCTTAGCACAGGGGATTGGCGAGCAGTACTTC.

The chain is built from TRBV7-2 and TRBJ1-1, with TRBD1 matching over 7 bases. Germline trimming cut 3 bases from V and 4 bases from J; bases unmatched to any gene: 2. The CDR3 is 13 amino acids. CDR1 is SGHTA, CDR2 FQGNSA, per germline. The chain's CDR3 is CASSFRQGTEAFF. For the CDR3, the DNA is TGTGCCAGCAGCTTCCGACAGGGCACTGAAGCTTTCTTT.

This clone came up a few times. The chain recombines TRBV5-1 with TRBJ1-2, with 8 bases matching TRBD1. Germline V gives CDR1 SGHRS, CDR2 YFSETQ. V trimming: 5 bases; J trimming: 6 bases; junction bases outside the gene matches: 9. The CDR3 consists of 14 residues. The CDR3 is CASRDRERLNGYTF. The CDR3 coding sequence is TGCGCCAGCAGGGACAGGGAACGCTTGAATGGCTACACCTTC.

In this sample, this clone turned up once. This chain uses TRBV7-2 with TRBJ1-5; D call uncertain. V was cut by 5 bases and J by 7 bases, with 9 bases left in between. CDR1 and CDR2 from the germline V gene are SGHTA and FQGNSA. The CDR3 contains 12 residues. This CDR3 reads CASSPRGQPQHF. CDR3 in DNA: TGTGCCAGCAGCCCTCGGGGACAGCCCCAGCATTTT.

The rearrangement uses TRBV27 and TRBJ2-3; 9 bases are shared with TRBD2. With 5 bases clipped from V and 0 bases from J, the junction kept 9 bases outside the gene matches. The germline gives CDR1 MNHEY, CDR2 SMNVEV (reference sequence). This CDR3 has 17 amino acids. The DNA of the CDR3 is TGTGCCAGCAGTGGCGGGGGGGGGTACTTTAGCACAGATACGCAGTATTTT. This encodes CASSGGGGYFSTDTQYF.

For the CDR3, the DNA is TGTGCCAGCTCACCGGGACTAGCGGAGGCCGGGGAGCTGTTTTTT. Its translation is CASSPGLAEAGELFF. This sequence joins TRBV18 and TRBJ2-2; 11 bases align to TRBD2. In germline, CDR1 is KGHSH, CDR2 LQKENI. V was pared by 3 bases and J by 6 bases, with 3 bases of the junction left unmatched. CDR3 length: 15 residues.

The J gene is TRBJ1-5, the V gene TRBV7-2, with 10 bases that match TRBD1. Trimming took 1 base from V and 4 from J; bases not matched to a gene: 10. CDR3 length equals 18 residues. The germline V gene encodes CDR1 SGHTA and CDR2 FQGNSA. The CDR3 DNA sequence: TGTGCCAGCAGCTTAGTGAGGGGGACAGGGGATAGTAATCAGCCCCAGCATTTT. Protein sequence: CASSLVRGTGDSNQPQHF.

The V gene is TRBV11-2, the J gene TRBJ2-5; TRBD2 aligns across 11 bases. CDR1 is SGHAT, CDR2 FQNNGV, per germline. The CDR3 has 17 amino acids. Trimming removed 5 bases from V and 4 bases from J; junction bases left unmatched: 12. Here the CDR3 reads CASSRTSGGSLSETQYF. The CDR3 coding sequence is TGTGCCAGCAGCCGAACTAGCGGGGGATCTTTATCAGAGACCCAGTACTTC.

CDR3 DNA: TGTGCCAGCAGTATAGGGGCCCCCACAGATACGCAGTATTTT. It yields the protein CASSIGAPTDTQYF. This chain links TRBV6-1 with TRBJ2-3, with D perhaps TRBD1 (5 bases). CDR3 length: 14 residues. With 5 bases removed from V and 2 bases from J, the gap between germline ends came to 11 bases. The V gene's germline CDR1 is MNHNS and CDR2 SASEGT.

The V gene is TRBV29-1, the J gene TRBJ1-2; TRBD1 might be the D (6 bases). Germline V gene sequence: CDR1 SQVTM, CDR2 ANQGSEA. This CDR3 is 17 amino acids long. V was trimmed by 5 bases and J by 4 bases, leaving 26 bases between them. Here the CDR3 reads CSVSFTGTTLNPYGYTF. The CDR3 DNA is TGCAGCGTTTCTTTTACCGGGACAACTCTCAATCCCTATGGCTACACCTTC. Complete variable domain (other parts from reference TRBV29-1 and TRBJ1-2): SAVISQKPSRDICQRGTSLTIQCQVDSQVTMMFWYRQQPGQSLTLIATANQGSEATYESGFVIDKFPISRPNLTFSTLTVSNMSPEDSSIYLCSVSFTGTTLNPYGYTFGSGTRLTVV.

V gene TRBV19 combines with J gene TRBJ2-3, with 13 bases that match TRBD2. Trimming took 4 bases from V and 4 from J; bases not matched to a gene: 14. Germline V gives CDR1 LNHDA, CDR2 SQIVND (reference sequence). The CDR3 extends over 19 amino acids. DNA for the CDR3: TGTGCCAGTAGTAAGCGGACTAGCGGGAGCTGGCTGAGTCCAGATACGCAGTATTTT. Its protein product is CASSKRTSGSWLSPDTQYF.